This record concerns one TCR beta chain sequence. TCRdb ran MiXCR on the 5' RACE reads and lists one entry per CDR3 protein. The table lists under 400,000 distinct CDR3 sequences, around 27% of them singletons. This entry comes from a study of T-cell memory formation after mild COVID-19. CDR1 SGHTA and CDR2 FQGNSA come from the germline V gene. The CDR3 runs to 15 residues. Unmatched junction bases numbered 6, after V lost 3 bases and J lost 5 bases. This chain joins TRBV7-2 and TRBJ2-7, with 11 bases lining up with TRBD2. The receptor comes from an adult woman who had mild COVID-19 (a few samples of this study predate the infection). Cell type and time point are not known. Source material: PBMCs or a T cell subset sorted from them (not recorded which). DNA of the CDR3: TGTGCCAGCAGCTTGGTCGCTAGCGGGAGGAACGAGCAGTACTTC. Amino acids: CASSLVASGRNEQYF.